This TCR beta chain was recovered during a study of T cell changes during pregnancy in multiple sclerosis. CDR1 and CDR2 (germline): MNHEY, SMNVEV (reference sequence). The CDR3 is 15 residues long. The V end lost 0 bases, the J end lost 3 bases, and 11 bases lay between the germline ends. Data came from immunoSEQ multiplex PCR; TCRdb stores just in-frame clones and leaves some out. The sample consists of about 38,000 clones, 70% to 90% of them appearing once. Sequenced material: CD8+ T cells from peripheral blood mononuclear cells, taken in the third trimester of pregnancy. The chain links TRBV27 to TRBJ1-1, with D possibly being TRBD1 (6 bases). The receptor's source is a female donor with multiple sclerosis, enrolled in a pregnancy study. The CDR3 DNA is TGTGCCAGCAGTTTATCTGCGGGGGCATACACTGAAGCTTTCTTT. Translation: CASSLSAGAYTEAFF.